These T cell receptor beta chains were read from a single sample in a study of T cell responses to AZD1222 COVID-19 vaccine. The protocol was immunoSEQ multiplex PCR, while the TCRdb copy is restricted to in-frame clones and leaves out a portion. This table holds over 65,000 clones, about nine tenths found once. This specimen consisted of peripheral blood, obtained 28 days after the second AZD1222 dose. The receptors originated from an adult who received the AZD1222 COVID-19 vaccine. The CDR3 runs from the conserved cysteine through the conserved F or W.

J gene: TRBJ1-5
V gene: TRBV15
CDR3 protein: CATSRDPVNQPQHF

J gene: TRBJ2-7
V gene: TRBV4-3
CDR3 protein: CASSPGPSTYEQYF

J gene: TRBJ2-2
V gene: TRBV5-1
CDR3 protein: CASSLDPTGNTGELFF

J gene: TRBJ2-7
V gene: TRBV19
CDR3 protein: CASQGGNRGEQYF

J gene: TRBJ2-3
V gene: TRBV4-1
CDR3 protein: CASSQERGADTQYF

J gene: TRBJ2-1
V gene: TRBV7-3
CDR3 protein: CASSLSVRTNEQFF

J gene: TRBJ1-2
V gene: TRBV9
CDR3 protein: CASSITDSNYGYTF

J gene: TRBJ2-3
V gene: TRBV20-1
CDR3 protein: CSASPSGTSVRDTQYF

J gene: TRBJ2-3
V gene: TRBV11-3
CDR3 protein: CASSLGVAGALDTQYF

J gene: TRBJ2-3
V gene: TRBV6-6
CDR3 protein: CASNLGTSRSDTQYF

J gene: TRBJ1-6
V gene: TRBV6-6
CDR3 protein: CASSYRADYNSPLHF

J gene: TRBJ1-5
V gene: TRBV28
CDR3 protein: CASSFIYLAGGNQPQHF

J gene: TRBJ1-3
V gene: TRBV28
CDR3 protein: CAGQGSPGNTIYF

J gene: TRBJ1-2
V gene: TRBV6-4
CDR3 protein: CASIRCRLNYGYTF

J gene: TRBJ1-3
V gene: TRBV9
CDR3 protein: CASSQGTGRGNTIYF